Below, one TCR beta chain is given with its context. Its antigen is not known. This CDR3 is also generated by other DNA sequences in the sample. The PCR made use of 60 Vbeta and 13 Jbeta primers. Clones were sequenced by immunoSEQ multiplex PCR, and TCRdb holds only the in-frame ones, with some missing. The data hold about 160,000 clones, with roughly 80% observed a single time. The CDR3 has 15 residues. Germline V gene sequence: CDR1 SGDLS, CDR2 YYNGEE. Losses at the gene ends were 4 bases for V and 8 bases for J; bases not matched to a gene: 6. This entry comes from a study of cytomegalovirus exposure and HLA in healthy donors. Overall study results and limits: Per a prior analysis, the majority of TCR beta V segments were productive roughly 90% or roughly 30% of the time. For cytomegalovirus status, the classifier reportedly gave diagnoses with high specificity and sensitivity. Later on, an analysis found that several of the most significant clusters appeared to be linked to common viral pathogens, which included parvovirus B19. It was confirmed in vitro that three of the CMV-associated chains were specific for CMV antigens.

This clonotype originated in a male donor in good health and CMV-seronegative. Specimen: PBMCs. The chain recombines TRBV9 with TRBJ2-1, with 13 bases aligning to TRBD2. CDR3 coding DNA: TGTGCCAGCAGCCTGCTACTAGCGGGAGGGGATGAGCAGTTCTTC. It codes for CASSLLLAGGDEQFF.